Listed here is a single T cell receptor beta chain. Its antigen is not yet known. It has no much larger one-base neighbor in the sample; base qualities were not kept. These data originate in a study of cytomegalovirus exposure and HLA in healthy donors (dated by TCRdb to 2016 to 2017). For the study in its entirety: An earlier analysis of some 600 of the donors reported 250 to 350 Gb of sequence data and 117 million unique TCR beta sequences obtained from 180 million or so T cells. Roughly 300 gigabases of sequencing data and approximately 93 million unique TCR sequences were included in an early release covering 550 to 800 HLA-typed donors. The genetic ancestry cluster associated with self-reported Caucasian donors included 65% to 90% of the roughly 400 genotyped donors. The study aimed to test whether signatures of past pathogen exposure could be identified by cataloging public T cell receptors. The study used immunosequencing to profile the T cell repertoires of several hundred subjects and linked those repertoires to cytomegalovirus serostatus. Besides the first cohort of more than 650 subjects, a separate validation cohort made up of some 110 different subjects was used. High-throughput TCR immunosequencing, statistical association of individual TCRs with disease status, and machine learning were combined to predict cytomegalovirus infection status. A later analysis re-examined previously published TCR beta repertoires from about 700 donors and added high-resolution HLA genotyping to investigate patterns of TCR occurrence. In the later analysis, no new phenotypic data were used to find candidate immune exposures; instead, reliance was placed on TCR beta sequences and their occurrence across donors. An earlier analysis of roughly 600 of the donors used high-throughput TCR beta sequencing to judge whether each TCR beta V gene segment behaved as functional or pseudogenic. Donor age, sex, ethnicity and CMV serostatus were collected together with the repertoire data. Genome-wide SNP genotypes for about 65% of the 666 donors were used in a later genetic analysis, which treated that subset as a discovery cohort. Every repertoire in the discovery cohort had been generated on one and the same sequencing platform. HLA typing included class I and class II loci at four-digit resolution. The number of typed donors differed by locus: roughly 620-640 for A, B, C, DRB1 and DQB1; 522 for DQA1; approximately 610 for DPA1; and some 470 for DPB1. Four or five DR-DQ haplotypes were handled as single units for association and clustering because linkage in the cohort was strong. Among approximately 370 genotyped donors of the cohort, an average of roughly 230,000 unique TCR beta nucleotide sequences was sequenced per donor, of which about 18% were non-productive.

Study-wide findings and limitations: The presence/absence analyses assumed that sequencing depth was roughly uniform across donors, and that assumption may not be true. The only immune exposure information available for the cohort was CMV serostatus. Broadly in line with IMGT annotations, most TCR beta V segments showed up in productive rearrangements about 87% or about 30% of the time in an earlier analysis of under 700 of the donors. The earlier analysis of approximately 590 of the donors excluded seventeen rarely observed V segments, including chromosome 9 orphons, because counts were too low. Several of the top co-occurrence clusters appeared to be linked to parvovirus B19, influenza, CMV and Epstein-Barr virus, according to a later analysis. Because some donors lacked HLA typing at each locus, the association tests relied only on the typed subset. In a later analysis, around 15,000 TCR beta sequences were associated with specific HLA alleles at a false discovery rate of 0.05. A few of the identified cytomegalovirus-associated TCR beta chains were confirmed in vitro to be specific for cytomegalovirus antigens. According to a later analysis, most CMV-associated TCR beta chains appeared to be HLA-restricted, and the HLA associations seemed to be driven largely by CMV exposure. According to a later genetic analysis, donors in an Asian-associated ancestry cluster had fewer N-insertions in productive TCRs than the approximately 630-donor mean. A group of highly shared sequence variants was considered likely to be a technical artifact of the sequencing pipeline. A later genetic analysis associated a missense DCLRE1C variant with V-gene and J-gene trimming of TCR beta chains, and an independent cohort replicated the association. In the study, about 150 TCR beta chains were listed as associated with cytomegalovirus. A further reported finding was that TCR beta sequences accurately predicted the HLA-A and HLA-B alleles for most subjects in the first cohort. In a later analysis, HLA-associated TCR beta chains were found to be more clonally expanded and to have lower generation probabilities than equally common non-associated chains. It was suggested by the authors that the approach could potentially be generalized to other disease states and immunological phenotypes. Most TCR sequences were seen in very few donors, while some public TCRs were found in many individuals. The cohort was sequenced for TCR beta chains only, and without alpha or paired-chain data the features that could be detected were limited. In a later analysis, TCR association rates were found to vary across HLA loci, with the most associated TCRs seen for DRB1 alleles and the fewest for HLA-C alleles. In both the original and validation cohorts, the classifier was reported to diagnose cytomegalovirus status with high specificity and sensitivity. Correlated functional status among segregating V segments might be attributable to linkage disequilibrium, but an unknown experimental factor could not be ruled out. When HLA alleles, especially DR and DQ, strongly co-occurred, attributing TCR associations to individual alleles was difficult. Because the 87-base-pair reads could not distinguish some IMGT-functional V segments, including TRBV6-2 and TRBV6-3, those segments were excluded.

Relative to germline, V is 2 bases shorter and J is 4 bases shorter, with 5 bases between their ends. CDR1 and CDR2 were assigned from the germline V gene as MNHEY and SVGAGI. The CDR3 contains 12 residues, cysteine and phenylalanine counted. The kept DNA is CDR3 alone, 36 bases in frame from the first base. The cohort comprised around 690 healthy bone marrow donors. At the time of sampling, every cohort member was nominally healthy, though immune exposures that went unrecorded were likely present. The donor tested CMV seronegative, placing the donor among the 350 or so seronegative members of the cohort. Every donor gave a peripheral blood sample, and the peripheral blood mononuclear cells from that sample were used for TCR beta sequencing. The Qiagen DNeasy Blood Extraction Kit was used to extract genomic DNA from the blood cell samples. Receptors were amplified or captured by the immunoSEQ multiplex PCR assay. For the multiplex PCR, a mixture combining 60 forward primers for TCR Vbeta segments and 13 reverse primers for TCR Jbeta segments was used. A multiplex PCR assay on genomic DNA amplified the CDR3 region of rearranged TCR beta genes. Amplified TCR beta libraries were sequenced as 87-base-pair reads on the Illumina HiSeq System. Under the source paper's analysis protocol: A later analysis tallied roughly 76 million unique TCR beta chains across the 666 repertoires, and approximately 11 million of those chains were shared by two or more donors. Raw reads were error-corrected and collapsed into unique sequences by a nearest-neighbor algorithm in which closely related sequences were merged to remove PCR and sequencing errors. To assign V, D and J gene segments, CDR3 sequences were aligned to IMGT reference sequences. For a sequence to be retained, at least a six-nucleotide match to both a V gene segment and a J gene segment was required. Rearrangements were classified as productive when the CDR3 lacked stop codons and remained in frame with V and J, and all other rearrangements were classified as non-productive. Following IMGT convention, CDR3 was defined as the stretch from the second conserved V-encoded cysteine to the conserved J-encoded phenylalanine. In an earlier analysis of approximately 590 of the donors, sequences lacking an unambiguous match to a single V gene segment were excluded. An earlier analysis of a few hundred of the donors called V segments functional above 56.7% productive rearrangements and segregating when the between-donor standard deviation exceeded 5%. A statistical classification framework was developed to diagnose cytomegalovirus status using the catalog of TCR beta chain sequences. In a later analysis, TCR nucleotide sequences were compared against IMGT/GENE-DB human TR gene sequences so that V and J genes could be assigned. The TCRdist pipeline was used in a later analysis to assign CDR3 sequences and most-parsimonious VDJ recombination scenarios. In a later analysis, every TCR beta chain was defined by the combination of its CDR3 amino acid sequence and its V-gene family, and reads without a unique V-gene family were dropped. To address suspected cross-contamination and a sequencing artifact, a later analysis removed some 620 highly shared, low-generation-probability nucleotide sequences. For each public chain, a later analysis derived a clonal expansion index from normalized ranks of inferred template counts within each repertoire. In a later analysis, generation probabilities were computed with a VDJ recombination model fitted to out-of-frame rearrangements, and the resulting probabilities were checked against IGoR. In a later analysis, TCR-TCR, TCR-HLA and TCR-CMV co-occurrence was scored with hypergeometric tests, and a repertoire-size bias correction was applied to TCR pairs. To estimate false discovery rates, a later analysis permuted the HLA or CMV assignments 20 times. In a later analysis, co-occurring TCRs were grouped using DBSCAN, with TCRdist sequence similarity added in when clustering inside HLA-allele-positive subsets. Repertoires with fewer than 30,000 or more than 120,000 public chains, plus five repertoires with anomalous nucleotide sharing, were excluded from co-occurrence clustering. TCRdb took over this immuneACCESS table, retaining in-frame rearrangements with V and J assigned. Such tables are incomplete; in checked studies, under half of the missing clones stem from an unresolved V gene, and the remainder is unexplained. Clonal size and the V and J genes are those of that table, whereas D and trimming came from the DNA. Recorded for this sample are about 200,000 clones; approximately 80% of them occurred a single time. Together, the top ten hold about 3.1% of the sample.

The rearranged segments are TRBV6-5 and TRBJ2-5; no D gene can be assigned with confidence. This sequence originates from a man younger than 45 in good health and CMV-seronegative. The sequenced sample consisted of PBMCs. CDR3 sequence: CASSYIGETQYF. The DNA reads TGTGCCAGCAGTTACATCGGAGAGACCCAGTACTTC.